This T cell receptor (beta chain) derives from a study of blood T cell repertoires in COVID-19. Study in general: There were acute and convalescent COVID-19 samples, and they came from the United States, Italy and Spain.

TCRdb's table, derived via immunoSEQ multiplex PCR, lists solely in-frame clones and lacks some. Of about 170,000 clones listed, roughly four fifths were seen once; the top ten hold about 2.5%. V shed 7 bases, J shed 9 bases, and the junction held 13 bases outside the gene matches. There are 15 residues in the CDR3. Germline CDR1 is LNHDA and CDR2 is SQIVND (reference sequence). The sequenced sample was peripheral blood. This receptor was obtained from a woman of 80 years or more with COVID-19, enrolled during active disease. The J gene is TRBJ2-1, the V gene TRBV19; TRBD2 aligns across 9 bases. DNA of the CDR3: TGTGCCAGTACCATAGTGGCGGGGGGGCAGGGTGAGCAGTTCTTC. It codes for CASTIVAGGQGEQFF.